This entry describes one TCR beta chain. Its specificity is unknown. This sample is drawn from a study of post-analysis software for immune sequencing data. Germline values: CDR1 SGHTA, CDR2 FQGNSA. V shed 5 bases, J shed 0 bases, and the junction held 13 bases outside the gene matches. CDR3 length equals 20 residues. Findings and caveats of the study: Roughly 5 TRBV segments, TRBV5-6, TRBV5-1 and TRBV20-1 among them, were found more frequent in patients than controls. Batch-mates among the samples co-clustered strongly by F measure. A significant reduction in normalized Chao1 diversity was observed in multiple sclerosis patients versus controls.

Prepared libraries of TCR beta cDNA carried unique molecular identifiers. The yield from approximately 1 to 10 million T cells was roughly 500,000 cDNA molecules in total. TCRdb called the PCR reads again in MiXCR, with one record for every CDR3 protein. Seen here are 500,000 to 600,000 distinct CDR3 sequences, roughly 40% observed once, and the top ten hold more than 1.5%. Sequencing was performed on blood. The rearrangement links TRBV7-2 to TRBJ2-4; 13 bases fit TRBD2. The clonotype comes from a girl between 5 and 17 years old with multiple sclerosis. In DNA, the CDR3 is TGTGCCAGCAGCCCTGAACCGGGACTAGCGGGGTCCAGAGCCAAAAACATTCAGTACTTC. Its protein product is CASSPEPGLAGSRAKNIQYF.